The 16 T cell receptor beta chains presented below share a single source sample, sequenced in a study of blood T cell repertoires in COVID-19. Assay: immunoSEQ multiplex PCR; the TCRdb copy retains only in-frame clones and omits some. The profile covers around 230,000 clones, with less than 90% appearing a single time and around 0.72% taken by the ten largest. Sequenced input: peripheral blood. The receptor source for this set is a man aged 40-50 years with acute or convalescent COVID-19.

V gene TRBV6-5 combines with J gene TRBJ1-5; D is possibly TRBD1 (5 bases). This CDR3 region has 13 residues. The V and J ends lost 10 bases and 7 bases respectively, with 17 bases between them. The germline V gene encodes CDR1 MNHEY and CDR2 SVGAGI. The CDR3 sequence is CATSGQRWQPQHF. In DNA, the CDR3 is TGTGCCACCTCAGGGCAGCGCTGGCAGCCCCAGCATTTT.

This chain joins TRBV5-1 and TRBJ2-3; 10 bases align to TRBD2. V gave up 0 bases and J gave up 6 bases; unmatched junction bases: 7. Germline V CDR1 and CDR2: SGHRS, YFSETQ. The CDR3 sequence is 16 residues long. The CDR3 protein is CASSLAAGGPSDTQYF. CDR3 bases: TGCGCCAGCAGCTTGGCAGCGGGAGGGCCATCGGATACGCAGTATTTT.

This chain joins TRBV4-1 and TRBJ2-7; possible D gene TRBD2, 6 bases. The CDR3 is made up of 14 amino acids. V lost 2 bases, J lost 5 bases, and 13 bases lay in between. Germline V gene data show CDR1 as MGHRA and CDR2 as YSYEKL. DNA for the CDR3: TGCGCCAGCAGCCAAATTTGGGGGGTCGACGAGCAGTACTTC. Protein sequence: CASSQIWGVDEQYF.

The rearrangement joins TRBV29-1 to TRBJ2-7; TRBD1 agrees at 8 bases. Trimming at V came to 4 bases and at J to 1 base, leaving 6 bases not matched to a gene. Germline V gene lookup returns CDR1 SQVTM and CDR2 ANQGSEA. There are 14 residues in the CDR3. Here the CDR3 DNA reads TGCAGCGTTGCGTACCGGGACAGGTCCTACGAGCAGTACTTC. It yields the protein CSVAYRDRSYEQYF.

V is TRBV5-5 and J is TRBJ2-7; 10 positions match TRBD1. Germline CDR1 is SGHKS and CDR2 is YYEKEE (reference sequence). V trimming: 4 bases; J trimming: 2 bases; junction bases outside the gene matches: 6. CDR3 length: 15 residues. The CDR3 region is CASSTGQGGPYEQYF. CDR3 DNA: TGTGCCAGCAGCACCGGACAGGGGGGGCCCTACGAGCAGTACTTC. The variable domain in full, completed from reference TRBV5-5 and TRBJ2-7, reads DAGVTQSPTHLIKTRGQQVTLRCSPISGHKSVSWYQQVLGQGPQFIFQYYEKEERGRGNFPDRFSARQFPNYSSELNVNALLLGDSALYLCASSTGQGGPYEQYFGPGTRLTVT.

The gene calls are TRBV6-6 and TRBJ2-1, with D perhaps matching TRBD2 (7 bases). Trimming took off 0 bases at V and 6 bases at J, with 12 bases between the two ends. The CDR3 length is 15 residues. The germline CDR1 and CDR2 sequences are MNHNY and SVGAGI (reference sequence). The CDR3: CASSYSWRGPNEQFF. DNA for the CDR3: TGTGCCAGCAGTTACTCGTGGCGGGGGCCCAATGAGCAGTTCTTC.

The V gene is TRBV28, the J gene TRBJ2-1, with D uncertain. Trimming cost V 5 bases and J 4 bases, with 18 bases left between them. CDR3 length equals 16 residues. Germline loops: CDR1 MDHEN, CDR2 SYDVKM. CDR3 protein: CASSPFYFTGYNEQFF. CDR3 DNA: TGTGCCAGCAGTCCATTTTACTTCACCGGTTACAATGAGCAGTTCTTC.

For the CDR3, the DNA is TGCGCCAGCAGCAAGGGGGACCGAGCTAACTATGGCTACACCTTC. This encodes CASSKGDRANYGYTF. The genes are TRBV5-1 and TRBJ1-2, with D possibly TRBD1 on 6 matching bases. This CDR3 comprises 15 residues. Between the trimmed V and J ends, which lost 4 bases and 0 bases, there was a span of 13 bases. Germline CDR1 reads SGHRS; CDR2 reads YFSETQ.

The chain employs TRBV10-1 and TRBJ2-6; 7 bases line up with TRBD1. Trimming cost V 6 bases and J 0 bases; bases outside gene matches: 8. The CDR3 is 17 amino acids. Germline V lookup: CDR1 WNHNN, CDR2 SYGVQD (reference sequence). CDR3 DNA sequence: TGCGCCAGCAGCTTTCCCGGGACAGCCTCTGGGGCCAACGTCCTGACTTTC. Translated, it gives CASSFPGTASGANVLTF.

The chain is built from TRBV7-9 and TRBJ2-1; a weak D match, TRBD2 (6 bases). Germline V gene sequence: CDR1 SEHNR, CDR2 FQNEAQ (reference sequence). The CDR3 contains 15 residues. Trimming stripped 3 bases from V and 0 bases from J, with 9 bases between. CDR3: CASSFRGSSYNEQFF. In DNA, the CDR3 is TGTGCCAGCAGCTTTCGGGGGAGCTCCTACAATGAGCAGTTCTTC.

This chain uses TRBV6-5 with TRBJ1-5; D is perhaps TRBD1 (6 bases). Germline CDR1 is MNHEY and CDR2 is SVGAGI. This CDR3 spans 15 amino acids. The V and J ends lost 6 bases and 0 bases respectively, with 12 bases between them. The DNA for the CDR3 is TGTGCCAGCAGCTTAGACAGGACTAGCAATCAGCCCCAGCATTTT. It is translated as CASSLDRTSNQPQHF.

The chain employs TRBV7-2 and TRBJ2-7, with TRBD2 as a possible D gene (5 bases). Per the germline V gene, CDR1 is SGHTA and CDR2 is FQGNSA. The CDR3 loop spans 17 amino acids. The V end was cut by 3 bases, the J end by 5 bases, with 23 bases between. The CDR3, as DNA: TGTGCCAGCAGCTTCGCGAGGGCCCGCGGGCCGAGAGACGAGCAGTACTTC. Its translation: CASSFARARGPRDEQYF.

The chain joins TRBV19 to TRBJ2-5, with 12 bases fitting TRBD2. From germline, CDR1 is LNHDA and CDR2 SQIVND (reference sequence). The CDR3 sequence is 16 residues long. Trimming took 4 bases from V and 5 from J; bases not matched to a gene: 8. As DNA, the CDR3 is TGTGCCAGTAGTACTAGCGGGAGGGCCCGCGGGGAGACCCAGTACTTC. Translated, it gives CASSTSGRARGETQYF.

The chain employs TRBV5-5 and TRBJ1-6; no definite D call. The CDR3 length is 16 residues. Per germline, CDR1 SGHKS and CDR2 YYEKEE (reference sequence). V lost 0 bases, J lost 6 bases, and 13 bases lay in between. The CDR3 coding sequence is TGTGCCAGCAGCTTGGTATTTCAGGAGGGTAATTCACCCCTCCACTTT. As protein: CASSLVFQEGNSPLHF.

The chain joins TRBV7-2 to TRBJ2-7, with D unresolved. Germline CDR1 SGHTA, CDR2 FQGNSA. V was pared by 7 bases and J by 3 bases, with 19 bases between. This CDR3 has 15 amino acids. CDR3 amino acids: CASTPDISAVYEQYF. DNA for the CDR3: TGTGCCAGCACCCCGGATATTTCCGCGGTCTACGAGCAGTACTTC. Full variable domain (remainder filled in from reference TRBV7-2 and TRBJ2-7): GAGVSQSPSNKVTEKGKDVELRCDPISGHTALYWYRQSLGQGLEFLIYFQGNSAPDKSGLPSDRFSAERTGGSVSTLTIQRTQQEDSAVYLCASTPDISAVYEQYFGPGTRLTVT.

This chain connects TRBV19 to TRBJ2-3, with 8 nucleotides matching TRBD2. The germline gives CDR1 LNHDA, CDR2 SQIVND (reference sequence). The CDR3 loop spans 14 amino acids. V lost 6 bases and J lost 5; bases outside the gene matches: 7. CDR3 sequence (DNA): TGTGCCAGTAGCCCTTCGGGGGGGCAAGATACGCAGTATTTT. Amino acid sequence: CASSPSGGQDTQYF.